This T cell receptor (beta chain) originates from a study of blood T cell repertoires in COVID-19. Looking at the study overall: Donors in the United States, Italy and Spain gave samples during acute or convalescent COVID-19.

Trimming cost V 5 bases and J 4 bases; bases outside gene matches: 9. This CDR3 comprises 15 residues. Germline CDR1 SGHAT, CDR2 FQDESV (reference sequence). Patients of the Seattle cohort, enrolled during active infection, were followed longitudinally. In the authors' workflow: The assay estimated nucleated cells by amplifying reference gene primers. The assay was immunoSEQ multiplex PCR, and TCRdb's table has in-frame clones only and misses some. D and trimming were read from the DNA, whereas the V and J calls and clone size are those reported in that table. The top ten hold about 2% of the sample, which has about 390,000 clones, about 89% seen once.

This chain links TRBV11-1 with TRBJ2-7; 9 bases match TRBD1. Sequenced sample: peripheral blood. The origin of this receptor is a woman in her fifties or sixties with COVID-19, enrolled during active disease. CDR3 amino acids: CASSTQGQGGYEQYF. CDR3 in DNA: TGTGCCAGCAGCACCCAGGGACAGGGAGGTTACGAGCAGTACTTC.